This T cell receptor beta chain was captured by sequencing in a study of T-cell reconstitution after alpha-beta-depleted transplantation in children. Study-level points and caveats: Diversity and T-cell counts at one year after transplant derived mostly from new T cells. It was reported that alpha-beta T cells came from several hundred expanded graft clones (about two months after transplant).

Unique molecular identifiers were incorporated into the prepared TCRbeta library. TCRdb redid the calling of the PCR reads with MiXCR, one entry per CDR3 protein. The sample holds approximately 800,000 distinct CDR3 sequences, 16% seen once. In this sample, this clonotype turned up many times. What it binds is not known. The receptor was isolated from a male patient younger than 18 who had a stem cell transplant for acute lymphoblastic leukemia, so the T cells may come from the graft donor. Sequenced here: PBMCs, mostly from graft donor cells, sampled 360 days after TCRalphabeta/CD19-depleted stem cell transplant.

The CDR3 protein is CASSLKTGGTDTQYF. The CDR3 DNA follows: TGTGCCAGCAGTTTAAAAACGGGAGGTACAGATACGCAGTATTTT. This chain joins TRBV12-3 or TRBV12-4 and TRBJ2-3; 7 positions match TRBD2. Trimming took 2 bases from V and 3 from J; bases not matched to a gene: 5. This CDR3 spans 15 amino acids.